The 18 T cell receptor beta chains below were found in one sample sequenced in a study of T cell repertoires in cytomegalovirus infection. TCRdb re-derived calls from the reads in MiXCR, one entry per CDR3 protein. Of about 190,000 distinct CDR3 sequences listed, about 28% are singletons. Specimen: PBMCs. The receptors shown here come from a human donor in good health (CMV status not recorded). Some clones in this sample may be carry-over from other donors' samples.

This chain links TRBV27 with TRBJ1-2; unclear D gene. The CDR3 loop spans 14 amino acids. Trimming took off 5 bases at V and 8 bases at J, with 18 bases between the two ends. Germline assignment: CDR1 MNHEY and CDR2 SMNVEV (reference sequence). The CDR3 DNA reads as TGTGCCAGCAGTCCCCTGGGAGGGAAGACGGGCTACACCTTC. Translation gives CASSPLGGKTGYTF.

The chain is built from TRBV4-2 and TRBJ2-6, with TRBD2 identical over 7 bases. CDR1 is LGHNA, CDR2 YNFKEQ, per germline. The J segment lost 0 bases and the V segment lost 1 base, leaving 3 bases of the junction unmatched. The CDR3 runs 17 residues. CDR3 sequence (DNA): TGTGCCAGCAGCCAAGCGGGGGGAAGCTCTGGGGCCAACGTCCTGACTTTC. Translated, it gives CASSQAGGSSGANVLTF.

In the case of this clonotype: This may come from a read error, since a much larger clone is one base off. V usage is TRBV7-4 and J usage is TRBJ1-4, with TRBD1 identical over 7 bases. The CDR3 is 14 residues long. Germline loops: CDR1 SGHVT, CDR2 SQSDAQ. The CDR3 here is CTSSSGTANEKLFF. The DNA of the CDR3 is TGTACCAGCAGCTCCGGGACAGCTAATGAAAAACTGTTTTTT. The variable domain in full, with the rest retrieved from reference TRBV7-4 and TRBJ1-4, is GAGVSQSPRYKVAKRGRDVALRCDSISGHVTLYWYRQTLGQGSEVLTYSQSDAQRDKSGRPSGRFSAERPERSVSTLKIQRTEQGDSAVYLCTSSSGTANEKLFFGSGTQLSVL.

The chain couples TRBV15 to TRBJ1-5; D call uncertain. Trimming removed 0 bases at V and 0 bases at J, with 18 bases between. The CDR3 totals 19 residues. Per the germline V gene, CDR1 is LNHNV and CDR2 is YYDKDF (reference sequence). The CDR3 region is CATSRDSALKSYSNQPQHF. The CDR3 DNA follows: TGTGCCACCAGCAGAGATTCGGCACTTAAATCTTATAGCAATCAGCCCCAGCATTTT.

This rearrangement joins TRBV6-5 to TRBJ1-3, with 8 nucleotides matching TRBD1. Germline assignment: CDR1 MNHEY and CDR2 SVGAGI. The CDR3 is made up of 15 amino acids. V dropped 0 bases and J dropped 4; count of bases not matched to a gene: 2. DNA of the CDR3: TGTGCCAGCAGTTACTCGCGGACAGGGGGAAACACCATATATTTT. Its protein is CASSYSRTGGNTIYF.

This chain connects TRBV2 to TRBJ1-4, with 8 bases fitting TRBD1. The junction had 4 bases not matched to a gene; V was cut back by 2 bases and J by 2 bases. This CDR3 is built from 16 residues. The germline CDR1 and CDR2 sequences are SNHLY and FYNNEI. The CDR3 is CASSELRTGTNEKLFF. The CDR3 DNA reads as TGTGCCAGCAGTGAATTAAGGACAGGGACTAATGAAAAACTGTTTTTT.

This clonotype appeared a few times. The CDR3 sequence is CATAGIGSYNSPLHF. As DNA, the CDR3 is TGTGCCACCGCAGGGATCGGGTCCTATAATTCACCCCTCCACTTT. The rearrangement joins TRBV25-1 to TRBJ1-6; perhaps TRBD1 as D (5 bases). Germline V gene sequence: CDR1 MGHDK, CDR2 SYGVNS. Trimming shortened V by 10 bases and J by 1 base, and 14 bases separated the two germline ends. The CDR3 totals 15 residues.

V gene TRBV7-3 combines with J gene TRBJ2-1, with TRBD2 identical over 11 bases. Germline CDR1 SGHTA, CDR2 FQGTGA. The ends lost 5 bases at V and 4 bases at J; junction bases unmatched: 7. CDR3 size: 16 residues. CDR3 region: CASSPFLAGGYNEQFF. For the CDR3, the DNA is TGTGCCAGCAGCCCTTTCCTAGCGGGGGGTTACAATGAGCAGTTCTTC.

V gene TRBV29-1 combines with J gene TRBJ1-5, with D perhaps matching TRBD1 (6 bases). Deletions cut 5 bases from V and 4 bases from J, with 15 bases between. The germline V gene has CDR1 SQVTM and CDR2 ANQGSEA. The CDR3 extends over 14 amino acids. For the CDR3, the DNA is TGCAGCGTTTCACAGGGTGATCGGAATCAGCCCCAGCATTTT. Its translation is CSVSQGDRNQPQHF.

This chain connects TRBV29-1 to TRBJ1-5; perhaps TRBD1 as D (5 bases). Trimming removed 4 bases from V and 6 bases from J, with 10 bases in between. Germline lookup yields CDR1 SQVTM and CDR2 ANQGSEA. CDR3 length: 12 amino acids. CDR3 nucleotide sequence: TGCAGCGTTGGCGGGGGACCTCAGCCCCAGCATTTT. Translating gives CSVGGGPQPQHF.

This clonotype was picked up many times. The gene calls are TRBV6-2 or TRBV6-3 and TRBJ2-7, with TRBD1 as a possible D gene (7 bases). CDR3 size: 13 residues. V lost 7 bases and J 2 bases, leaving 12 bases between the germline ends. CDR1 and CDR2 (germline): MNHEY, SVGEGT. CDR3 in amino acids: CASNGGQPYEQYF. CDR3 nucleotide sequence: TGTGCCAGCAACGGGGGACAGCCCTACGAGCAGTACTTC.

This rearrangement joins TRBV18 to TRBJ1-1; D might be TRBD1 (5 bases). The germline V gene encodes CDR1 KGHSH and CDR2 LQKENI. V lost 8 bases to trimming and J lost 1 base, with 11 bases between them. The CDR3 length is 13 residues. CDR3 nucleotide sequence: TGTGCCAGCCACGCCCAGGGGAACACTGAAGCTTTCTTT. It specifies CASHAQGNTEAFF.

This clonotype has a count of ten or more. This rearrangement joins TRBV2 to TRBJ2-7, with a weak D call TRBD1 (6 bases). V was trimmed by 2 bases and J by 7 bases, leaving 9 bases between them. Germline values: CDR1 SNHLY, CDR2 FYNNEI. The CDR3 contains 12 residues. The CDR3 region has the DNA TGTGCCAGCAGTGAAAACAGGGAGGAGCAGTACTTC. Protein product: CASSENREEQYF.

This clonotype was seen at least ten times. This chain joins TRBV7-8 and TRBJ2-1; D possibly matches TRBD1 or TRBD2 (5 bases each). V dropped 8 bases and J dropped 4 bases, with 6 bases sitting between them. The germline CDR1 and CDR2 sequences are SGHVS and FQNEAQ. The CDR3 is made up of 11 amino acids. DNA of the CDR3: TGTGCCAGCGGGGGTTACAATGAGCAGTTCTTC. Its translation is CASGGYNEQFF.

The rearrangement links TRBV6-6 to TRBJ1-1; D gene uncertain. This CDR3 has 16 residues. V lost 6 bases and J lost 4, with 21 bases in between. Per germline, CDR1 MNHNY and CDR2 SVGAGI (reference sequence). Here the CDR3 DNA reads TGTGCCAGCAGCCCCGAACTAGAACTCCCGTTCACTGAAGCTTTCTTT. Amino acid sequence: CASSPELELPFTEAFF.

This clonotype turned up a few times. The J gene is TRBJ1-4, the V gene TRBV12-3 or TRBV12-4; weak D call: TRBD1 (5 bases). The CDR3 extends over 13 amino acids. V dropped 4 bases and J dropped 7 bases, with 10 bases sitting between them. CDR3 sequence: CASSSGGGEKLFF. CDR3 DNA: TGTGCCAGCAGTTCCGGGGGTGGTGAAAAACTGTTTTTT.

The V gene is TRBV6-5, the J gene TRBJ2-7; the D gene is possibly TRBD2 (6 bases). Trimming took off 6 bases at V and 5 bases at J, with 17 bases between the two ends. This CDR3 has 14 amino acids. Germline values: CDR1 MNHEY, CDR2 SVGAGI. The CDR3 nucleotides are TGTGCCAGCAGCTTGGAGGGCAGGCACCACGAGCAGTACTTC. This codes for CASSLEGRHHEQYF.

The chain has TRBV30 and TRBJ1-2; D unresolved. CDR3 size: 14 residues. Deletions cut 4 bases from V and 8 bases from J, with 20 bases between. Germline loops: CDR1 GTSNPN, CDR2 SVGIG (reference sequence). DNA of the CDR3: TGTGCCTGGATGGGCTGGGATTACTGGGGAGGCTACACCTTC. It translates to CAWMGWDYWGGYTF.